This T cell receptor (beta chain) is from a study of T cells in Graves' hyperthyroidism and ophthalmopathy (dated by TCRdb to about 2019). Describing the broader study: Peripheral blood samples were taken at the time of initial diagnosis, prior to any treatment. The roughly 90 discovery patients were divided at random into training and test sets in a 7:3 ratio. Prospective prediction of ophthalmopathy was tested in an independent validation cohort of 18 to 20 hyperthyroidism patients and around 16 patients who later progressed to ophthalmopathy. After blood sampling, hyperthyroidism patients were treated with methimazole at a starting dose of 30 mg daily, and ophthalmopathy patients were treated with high-dose intravenous methylprednisolone. The paper reports TCR Vbeta CDR3 sequencing of more than 120 peripheral blood samples: approximately 41 ophthalmopathy, roughly 74 hyperthyroidism and 17 progressor patients. To identify distinguishing TCR V-J signatures, a discovery cohort of around 100 patients was used, comprising roughly 45 with Graves' ophthalmopathy and 57 with stable Graves' hyperthyroidism. Thyroid tissue and blood T-cell repertoires from about six Graves' hyperthyroidism patients were also compared in the study. Points the paper makes about the study in general: Sample size was not statistically predetermined, and blinding of investigators to group allocation was not performed. Blood samples also contained most of the expanded thyroid clonotypes (frequency above 0.001), which suggests that blood repertoires may reflect thyroid immune responses. Ophthalmopathy was separated from stable hyperthyroidism by a 13 V-J signature model, with around 90% sensitivity and just over 81% specificity obtained in cross-validation and 80%/75% obtained in testing. In validation, the model predicted progression to ophthalmopathy a median of roughly six months before onset, with over 60% sensitivity and roughly 79% specificity.

Amplification of TCR beta CDR3 regions was carried out from RNA transcripts. The TCR CDR3 was subjected to a first round of RT-PCR using the HTBI primer set and the Qiagen OneStep RT-PCR kit. The libraries were constructed in a second round of multiplex PCR and then size-selected and purified. Paired-end sequencing of the libraries was performed with 100 bp reads on an Illumina HiSeq2000. The original methods were these. SOAPnuke was used to process the raw data, throwing out any read that contained adapters or uncalled bases, had a mean Phred below 15, or lacked an exact constant-primer or identifier match. COPE v1.2.5 was used to merge the high-quality paired reads, and each unique nucleotide sequence was defined as a clonotype. MiTCR v1.1 was used to align the clonotypes against IMGT TRBV, TRBD and TRBJ reference segments. The analysis included only V-J combinations with a frequency above 0.0001, which together covered more than 99% of the repertoires. The TCS score was defined as the ratio of F50 (clonal expansion) to E x V (chaos), calculated using BLOSUM62-based TCRdist between CDR3 peptides within each V-J. Welch's t-statistics and random forest reduced some 510 V-J features to around 14, which were used in a naive Bayes classifier (R e1071). The similarity between thyroid and blood repertoires was quantified using the Morisita-Horn index. Through fastp at Q25 and MiXCR, TCRdb rebuilt clones from the public reads, retaining in-frame beta chains. Each CDR3 protein gets just one entry, which takes the most common genes and DNA from the rows behind it. The V and J calls come from TCRdb's annotation, not from the publication. Here the sample has about 680,000 distinct CDR3 sequences; about 35% occur a single time. The ten largest clones capture around 30% of the sample.

CDR1 and CDR2, per the germline V gene, are SQVTM and ANQGSEA. The V and J ends are trimmed by 0 bases and 3 bases, leaving 6 bases between them. Including cysteine and phenylalanine, the CDR3 has 12 amino acids. Solely the CDR3 DNA is kept, with 36 bases framed from the first base. A patient counted as having stable Graves' hyperthyroidism if no progression to ophthalmopathy occurred over 18 months of follow-up. Hyperthyroidism patients were aged 18 to 65 years and newly diagnosed, with disease duration of less than 2 months. Patients with uncontrolled infections, other autoimmune diseases, pregnancy or lactation were excluded. Clinical symptoms, serum thyroxine and TRAb, thyroid ultrasound, and orbital computed tomography formed the basis for the diagnoses. PBMCs were separated from around 9.1 ml of fresh peripheral blood using Ficoll-Paque density gradient centrifugation. Trizol reagent was used to extract total RNA, and RNA quality was then checked on an Agilent 2100 Bioanalyzer.

This clonotype was seen ten or more times. What this receptor recognizes is not known. No base quality values were provided; no much bigger clone lies one nucleotide off. The V gene is TRBV29-1 and the J gene is TRBJ2-7; the D gene lacks a confident call. The sequenced sample was blood. The receptor comes from a woman in her thirties or forties with Graves' hyperthyroidism. This receptor has the CDR3 CSVEDTLYEQYF. The sequence in DNA is TGCAGCGTTGAAGATACGCTCTACGAGCAGTACTTC.